The 23 T cell receptor beta chains reported below all come from one sample, sequenced in a study of shared clonotypes between healthy human individuals. Method: immunoSEQ multiplex PCR; TCRdb's copy keeps in-frame clones and lacks some. The sample contains 600,000 to 700,000 clones, approximately 73% of which appear only once. Sequenced input: memory CD4+ T cells sorted from blood. As to subset: CD45RA-negative fraction. The receptors here all came from a woman aged 25 to 39 in good health.

The chain combines TRBV5-4 with TRBJ2-1, with 7 bases that match TRBD1. The CDR3 length is 13 residues. Germline CDR1 reads SGHNT; CDR2 reads YYREEE (reference sequence). J gave up 5 bases and V 4 bases, and 3 bases lay outside the gene matches. CDR3 sequence: CASSRGQDNEQFF. For the CDR3, the DNA is TGTGCCAGCAGCCGAGGACAGGACAATGAGCAGTTCTTC.

The chain employs TRBV5-1 and TRBJ1-1; TRBD1 matches 9 bases. The CDR3 totals 14 residues. Germline assignment: CDR1 SGHRS and CDR2 YFSETQ. With 0 bases clipped from V and 7 bases from J, the junction kept 4 bases outside the gene matches. The DNA of the CDR3 is TGCGCCAGCAGCTTGGGACAGGGGGGTCTTGAAGCTTTCTTT. Protein: CASSLGQGGLEAFF.

Details on this clone: It is likely a read error: a sequence one base away is far more abundant. The genes are TRBV7-3 and TRBJ1-1; tentative D call: TRBD1 (6 bases). Germline V CDR1 and CDR2: SGHTA, FQGTGA. The CDR3 sequence is 13 residues long. V lost 3 bases, J lost 1 base, and 6 bases lay in between. CDR3 residues: CASSLGQNTEAFF. Written as DNA, the CDR3 is TGTGCCAGCAGCTTGGGACAGAACACTGAAGCTTTCTTT.

This clone appeared a few times. V usage is TRBV28 and J usage is TRBJ1-2; the match to TRBD1 covers 9 bases. J gave up 2 bases and V 6 bases, and 10 bases lay outside the gene matches. CDR3 length: 16 residues. Germline-derived CDR1 and CDR2 are MDHEN and SYDVKM. The DNA for the CDR3 is TGTGCCAGCAGCGTCGCCGGGACAGGGCTCAACTATGGCTACACCTTC. Protein: CASSVAGTGLNYGYTF.

CDR3: CASSLALAGGSYNEQFF. CDR3 nucleotides: TGCGCCAGCAGCTTGGCCTTAGCGGGAGGCTCCTACAATGAGCAGTTCTTC. The chain carries TRBV5-1 and TRBJ2-1; 10 nucleotides agree with TRBD2. The trim removed 0 bases at V and 0 bases at J, leaving 3 bases unmatched. Germline CDR1 and CDR2: SGHRS and YFSETQ. This CDR3 is 17 amino acids long.

The rearrangement links TRBV9 to TRBJ2-1, with D perhaps matching TRBD1 or TRBD2 (6 bases each). The CDR3 is made up of 16 amino acids. From germline, CDR1 is SGDLS and CDR2 YYNGEE. V dropped 0 bases and J dropped 10 bases, with 20 bases sitting between them. Here the CDR3 reads CASSVAPSEVQGEQFF. The CDR3, as DNA: TGTGCCAGCAGCGTAGCCCCTAGCGAGGTACAGGGCGAGCAGTTCTTC.

This clone was observed a handful of times. This chain joins TRBV10-1 and TRBJ2-7, with 12 positions matching TRBD2. The length of the CDR3 is 15 residues. V dropped 6 bases and J dropped 6; count of bases not matched to a gene: 9. CDR1 and CDR2 from the germline V gene are WNHNN and SYGVQD (reference sequence). CDR3 nucleotide sequence: TGCGCCAGCAGCCCCGAACTAGCGGGAGGCTCCGAGCAGTACTTC. This encodes CASSPELAGGSEQYF.

V usage is TRBV28 and J usage is TRBJ2-7, with D tentatively TRBD1 or TRBD2 (5 bases each). V was shortened by 5 bases and J by 2 bases, with 13 bases between the two germline ends. Germline CDR1 is MDHEN and CDR2 is SYDVKM. This CDR3 region has 14 residues. CDR3 protein: CASSTVGTAYEQYF. The CDR3 nucleotides read TGTGCCAGCAGTACCGTCGGGACGGCCTACGAGCAGTACTTC.

The chain uses TRBV7-2 and TRBJ2-3; 7 bases map to TRBD2. CDR1 is SGHTA, CDR2 FQGNSA, per germline. V was pared by 7 bases and J by 1 base, with 8 bases of the junction left unmatched. This CDR3 comprises 15 residues. In nucleotides, the CDR3 is TGTGCCAGCACCATGGGCGGGAGCCGCACAGATACGCAGTATTTT. It encodes CASTMGGSRTDTQYF.

The sample holds a few counts of this clone. This specimen includes other DNA sequences encoding the same CDR3. V is TRBV4-1 and J is TRBJ2-3; D remains unclear. CDR3 length: 12 residues. V dropped 1 base and J dropped 4 bases, with 3 bases sitting between them. Germline CDR1 and CDR2: MGHRA and YSYEKL. The CDR3 nucleotides are TGCGCCAGCAGCCAAGTAGCAGATACGCAGTATTTT. This sequence encodes CASSQVADTQYF.

The J gene is TRBJ2-7, the V gene TRBV6-1; the D gene is possibly TRBD1 (6 bases). The CDR3 spans 14 residues. Between the trimmed V and J ends, which lost 11 bases and 5 bases, there was a span of 22 bases. Germline assignment: CDR1 MNHNS and CDR2 SASEGT. The CDR3 region is CALKGVPGSDEQYF. CDR3 nucleotides: TGTGCCCTAAAGGGGGTTCCGGGGAGTGACGAGCAGTACTTC.

The chain is built from TRBV5-1 and TRBJ2-2; D not certain. Germline V gene lookup returns CDR1 SGHRS and CDR2 YFSETQ. The CDR3 covers 17 residues. The V and J ends lost 4 bases and 5 bases respectively, with 21 bases between them. The CDR3 bases are TGCGCCAGCAGCCCCCAACTTACCAGTACGGGTACCGGGGAGCTGTTTTTT. Protein: CASSPQLTSTGTGELFF.

This clone was detected only once. The V gene is TRBV30, the J gene TRBJ2-1; 9 nucleotides align to TRBD2. CDR3 size: 14 residues. CDR1 is GTSNPN, CDR2 SVGIG, per germline (reference sequence). With 1 base clipped from V and 9 bases from J, the junction kept 7 bases outside the gene matches. In nucleotides, the CDR3 is TGTGCCTGGAGTGAAGGACTAGCGACGTCTGAGCAGTTCTTC. Translated, it gives CAWSEGLATSEQFF.

This chain links TRBV11-2 with TRBJ1-5; no firm D call. The CDR3 loop spans 14 amino acids. The germline gives CDR1 SGHAT, CDR2 FQNNGV. The ends were cut back, 5 bases at V and 4 bases at J, with 12 bases in the middle. CDR3 DNA: TGTGCCAGCAGCCAAGATCTAAATAATCAGCCCCAGCATTTT. Its protein product is CASSQDLNNQPQHF.

V and J are TRBV11-2 and TRBJ2-2; 8 bases map to TRBD2. Looked up from germline, CDR1 is SGHAT and CDR2 is FQNNGV. Germline trimming cut 4 bases from V and 7 bases from J; bases unmatched to any gene: 5. CDR3 length: 14 amino acids. CDR3 DNA sequence: TGTGCCAGCAGCTCCGGACGGGAGGGCGGGGAGCTGTTTTTT. This translates into CASSSGREGGELFF.

This clone was detected only once. This clone may be a read error of a much larger clone one base away. Different DNA sequences within this sample yield the same CDR3. The chain is built from TRBV5-4 and TRBJ2-7, with D possibly matching TRBD2 (5 bases). The germline V and J ends were trimmed by 4 bases and 0 bases, with 5 bases remaining between them. From germline, CDR1 is SGHNT and CDR2 YYREEE (reference sequence). The CDR3 consists of 12 residues. In DNA, the CDR3 is TGTGCCAGCAGCGGGAGCTCCTACGAGCAGTACTTC. Translation gives CASSGSSYEQYF.

This rearrangement joins TRBV25-1 to TRBJ2-7, with D perhaps given as TRBD1 or TRBD2 (5 bases each). CDR1 is MGHDK, CDR2 SYGVNS, per germline. The CDR3 is 15 amino acids. V was clipped by 6 bases and J by 0 bases, with 15 bases between them. CDR3: CASRGPGRSSYEQYF. CDR3 in DNA: TGTGCCAGCAGGGGCCCGGGACGGAGCTCCTACGAGCAGTACTTC.

Concerning this clone: This specimen includes other DNA sequences encoding the same CDR3. The V and J genes are TRBV6-6 and TRBJ1-1, with D maybe TRBD1 (6 bases). The V end lost 5 bases, the J end lost 0 bases, and 10 bases lay between the germline ends. Germline loops: CDR1 MNHNY, CDR2 SVGAGI (reference sequence). The length of the CDR3 is 14 residues. This chain's CDR3 is CASSLGQLNTEAFF. DNA of the CDR3: TGTGCCAGCAGTCTAGGACAGTTGAACACTGAAGCTTTCTTT.

The V and J genes are TRBV28 and TRBJ1-4; D is perhaps TRBD1 (6 bases). This CDR3 contains 15 residues. Per the germline V gene, CDR1 is MDHEN and CDR2 is SYDVKM. The V and J ends lost 1 base and 7 bases respectively, with 13 bases between them. The CDR3 loop is CASSLFRGDGEKLFF. The CDR3 bases are TGTGCCAGCAGTTTATTTAGGGGGGATGGTGAAAAACTGTTTTTT.

This sequence joins TRBV19 and TRBJ2-7; D unresolved. Looked up from germline, CDR1 is LNHDA and CDR2 is SQIVND (reference sequence). This CDR3 is built from 12 residues. V was pared by 7 bases and J by 3 bases, with 10 bases between. CDR3 protein: CASTDGFYEQYF. As DNA, the CDR3 is TGTGCCAGTACTGACGGTTTCTACGAGCAGTACTTC. Filled out from reference TRBV19 and TRBJ2-7, the complete variable domain reads DGGITQSPKYLFRKEGQNVTLSCEQNLNHDAMYWYRQDPGQGLRLIYYSQIVNDFQKGDIAEGYSVSREKKESFPLTVTSAQKNPTAFYLCASTDGFYEQYFGPGTRLTVT.

The CDR3: CASSRQGELFF. CDR3 DNA: TGTGCCAGCAGCCGCCAAGGGGAGCTGTTTTTT. The rearrangement links TRBV5-6 to TRBJ2-2, with D unclear. The CDR3 is 11 amino acids. V was cut by 4 bases and J by 8 bases, with 6 bases left in between. Germline-derived CDR1 and CDR2 are SGHDT and YYEEEE.

The rearrangement joins TRBV5-1 to TRBJ2-7; 10 bases map to TRBD1. The J segment lost 5 bases and the V segment lost 4 bases, leaving 12 bases of the junction unmatched. CDR3 length: 16 residues. Germline V lookup: CDR1 SGHRS, CDR2 YFSETQ. CDR3 sequence (DNA): TGCGCCAGCAGCCTGGGACCGGGACAGGGGATCGACGAGCAGTACTTC. Translated, it gives CASSLGPGQGIDEQYF.

The chain couples TRBV2 to TRBJ2-3, with TRBD2 matching 11 bases. V lost 5 bases to trimming and J lost 4 bases; unmatched junction nucleotides: 5. The CDR3 runs to 15 residues. Germline CDR1 and CDR2: SNHLY and FYNNEI. The CDR3 DNA follows: TGTGCCAGCAGTCCCAGGACTAGCGGGCCAGATACGCAGTATTTT. Amino acid sequence: CASSPRTSGPDTQYF.